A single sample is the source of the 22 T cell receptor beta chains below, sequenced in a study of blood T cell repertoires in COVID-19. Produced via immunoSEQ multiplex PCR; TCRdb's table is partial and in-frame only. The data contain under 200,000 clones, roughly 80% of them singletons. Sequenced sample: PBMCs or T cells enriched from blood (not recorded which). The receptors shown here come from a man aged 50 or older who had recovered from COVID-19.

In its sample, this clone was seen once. CDR3 bases: TGTGCCAGCAGCCCCGGACAGGGATGGACCGGGGAGCTGTTTTTT. It is translated as CASSPGQGWTGELFF. The chain combines TRBV9 with TRBJ2-2; 8 positions agree with TRBD1. V dropped 4 bases and J dropped 5; count of bases not matched to a gene: 7. The CDR3 contains 15 residues. The V gene's germline CDR1 is SGDLS and CDR2 YYNGEE. Variable domain in full (rest from reference TRBV9 and TRBJ2-2): DSGVTQTPKHLITATGQRVTLRCSPRSGDLSVYWYQQSLDQGLQFLIQYYNGEERAKGNILERFSAQQFPDLHSELNLSSLELGDSALYFCASSPGQGWTGELFFGEGSRLTVL.

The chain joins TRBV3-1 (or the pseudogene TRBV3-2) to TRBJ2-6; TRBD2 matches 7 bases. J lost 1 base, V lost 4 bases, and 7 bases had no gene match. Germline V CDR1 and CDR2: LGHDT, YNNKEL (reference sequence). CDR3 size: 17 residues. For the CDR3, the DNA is TGTGCCAGCAGCCCTTATGGGGGGGTTTCTGGGGCCAACGTCCTGACTTTC. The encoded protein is CASSPYGGVSGANVLTF.

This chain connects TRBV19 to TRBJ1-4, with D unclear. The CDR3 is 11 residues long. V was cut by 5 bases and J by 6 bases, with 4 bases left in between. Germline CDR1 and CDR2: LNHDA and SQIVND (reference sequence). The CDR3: CASSPDEKLFF. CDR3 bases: TGTGCCAGTAGTCCTGATGAAAAACTGTTTTTT.

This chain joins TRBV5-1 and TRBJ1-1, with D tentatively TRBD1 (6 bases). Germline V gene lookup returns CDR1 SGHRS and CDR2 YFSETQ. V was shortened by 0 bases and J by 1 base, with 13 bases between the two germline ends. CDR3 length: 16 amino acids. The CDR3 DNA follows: TGCGCCAGCAGCTTGGAGGCAGGGGAGGGGAACACTGAAGCTTTCTTT. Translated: CASSLEAGEGNTEAFF.

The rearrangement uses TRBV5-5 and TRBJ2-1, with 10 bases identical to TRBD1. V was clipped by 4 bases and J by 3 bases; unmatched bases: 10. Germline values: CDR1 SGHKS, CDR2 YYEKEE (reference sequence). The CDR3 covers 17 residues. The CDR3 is CASSHSGTGAYYNEQFF. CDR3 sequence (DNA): TGTGCCAGCAGCCACTCCGGGACAGGGGCCTACTACAATGAGCAGTTCTTC.

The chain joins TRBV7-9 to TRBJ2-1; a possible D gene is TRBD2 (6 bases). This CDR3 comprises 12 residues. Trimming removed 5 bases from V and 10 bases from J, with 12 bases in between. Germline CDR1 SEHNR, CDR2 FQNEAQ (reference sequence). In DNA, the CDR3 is TGTGCCAGCAGCCAGAGAGGAGGGGAGCAGTTCTTC. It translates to CASSQRGGEQFF.

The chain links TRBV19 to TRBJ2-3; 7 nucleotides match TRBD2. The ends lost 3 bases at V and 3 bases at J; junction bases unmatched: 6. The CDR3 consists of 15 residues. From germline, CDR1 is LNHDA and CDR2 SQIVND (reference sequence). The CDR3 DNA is TGTGCCAGTAGTATCGGACTAGTGAGGACAGATACGCAGTATTTT. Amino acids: CASSIGLVRTDTQYF.

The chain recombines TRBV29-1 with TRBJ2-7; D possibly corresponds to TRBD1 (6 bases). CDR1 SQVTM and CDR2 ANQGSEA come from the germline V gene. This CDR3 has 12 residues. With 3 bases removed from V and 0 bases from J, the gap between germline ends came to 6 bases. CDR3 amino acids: CSVEDSSYEQYF. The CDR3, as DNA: TGCAGCGTTGAGGACAGCTCCTACGAGCAGTACTTC.

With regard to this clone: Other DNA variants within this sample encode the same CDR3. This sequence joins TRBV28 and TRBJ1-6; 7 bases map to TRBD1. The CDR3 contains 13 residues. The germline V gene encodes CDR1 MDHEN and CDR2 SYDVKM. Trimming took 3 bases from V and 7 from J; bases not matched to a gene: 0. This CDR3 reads CASSLTGNSPLHF. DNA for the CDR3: TGTGCCAGCAGTTTGACAGGGAATTCACCCCTCCACTTT.

Here the CDR3 reads CASSSLLAGPYEQYF. The CDR3 bases are TGTGCCAGTAGTTCTTTGTTAGCGGGGCCCTACGAGCAGTACTTC. This chain links TRBV19 with TRBJ2-7; 8 nucleotides line up with TRBD2. The CDR3 runs 15 residues. V gave up 5 bases and J gave up 2 bases; unmatched junction bases: 8. Germline CDR1 is LNHDA and CDR2 is SQIVND (reference sequence). The full variable domain, in which reference TRBV19 and TRBJ2-7 provide the parts outside the CDR3, is DGGITQSPKYLFRKEGQNVTLSCEQNLNHDAMYWYRQDPGQGLRLIYYSQIVNDFQKGDIAEGYSVSREKKESFPLTVTSAQKNPTAFYLCASSSLLAGPYEQYFGPGTRLTVT.

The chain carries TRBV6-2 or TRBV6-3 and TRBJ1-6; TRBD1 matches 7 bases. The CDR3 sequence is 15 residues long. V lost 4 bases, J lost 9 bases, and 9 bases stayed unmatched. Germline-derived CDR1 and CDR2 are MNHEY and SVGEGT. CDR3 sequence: CASSFSGQPSSPLHF. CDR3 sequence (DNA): TGTGCCAGCAGTTTCTCGGGACAGCCCAGTTCACCCCTCCACTTT.

The CDR3 DNA is TGTGCCAGCAGTTTGCGTCAGGGGCTCAATCAGCCCCAGCATTTT. It codes for CASSLRQGLNQPQHF. The chain is built from TRBV28 and TRBJ1-5; maybe TRBD1 (6 bases). The CDR3 runs to 15 residues. Germline V gives CDR1 MDHEN, CDR2 SYDVKM. V was shortened by 3 bases and J by 3 bases, with 12 bases between the two germline ends.

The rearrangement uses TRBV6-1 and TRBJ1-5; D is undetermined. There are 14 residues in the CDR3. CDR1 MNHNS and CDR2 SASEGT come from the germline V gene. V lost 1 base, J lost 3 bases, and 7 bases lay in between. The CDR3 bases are TGTGCCAGCAGTGAAGTAGCGTACAATCAGCCCCAGCATTTT. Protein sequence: CASSEVAYNQPQHF.

In nucleotides, the CDR3 is TGTGCCAGCAGCATATACGGACAGGGAGGGGATCAGCCCCAGCATTTT. This encodes CASSIYGQGGDQPQHF. The V call is TRBV28, the J call TRBJ1-5; 8 bases match TRBD1. V was clipped by 6 bases and J by 5 bases; unmatched bases: 12. The CDR3 spans 16 residues. The germline V gene encodes CDR1 MDHEN and CDR2 SYDVKM.

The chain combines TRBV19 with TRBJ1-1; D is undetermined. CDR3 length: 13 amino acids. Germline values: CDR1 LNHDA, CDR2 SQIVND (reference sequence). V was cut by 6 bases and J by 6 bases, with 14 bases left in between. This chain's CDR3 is CASSNPPGSEAFF. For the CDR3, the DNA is TGTGCCAGTAGCAACCCCCCGGGGTCTGAAGCTTTCTTT.

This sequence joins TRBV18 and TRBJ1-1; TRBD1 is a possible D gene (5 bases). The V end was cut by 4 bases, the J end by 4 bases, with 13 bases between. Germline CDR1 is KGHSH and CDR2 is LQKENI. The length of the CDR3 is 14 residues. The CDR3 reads CASSRDSRATEAFF. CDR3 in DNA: TGTGCCAGCTCACGAGACAGTCGGGCCACTGAAGCTTTCTTT.

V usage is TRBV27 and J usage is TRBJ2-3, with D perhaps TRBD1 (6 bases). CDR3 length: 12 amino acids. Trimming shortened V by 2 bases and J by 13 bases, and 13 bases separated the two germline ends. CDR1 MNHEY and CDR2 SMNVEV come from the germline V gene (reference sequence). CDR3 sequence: CASSLRPGAEYF. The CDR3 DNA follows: TGTGCCAGCAGTTTAAGGCCAGGGGCCGAGTATTTT.

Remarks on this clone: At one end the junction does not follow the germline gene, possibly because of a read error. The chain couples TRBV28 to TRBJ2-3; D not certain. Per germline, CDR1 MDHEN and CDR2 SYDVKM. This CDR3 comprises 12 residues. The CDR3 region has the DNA TGTGCCAGCAGTCGAAGCACGGATACGCAGTATTTT. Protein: CASSRSTDTQYF.

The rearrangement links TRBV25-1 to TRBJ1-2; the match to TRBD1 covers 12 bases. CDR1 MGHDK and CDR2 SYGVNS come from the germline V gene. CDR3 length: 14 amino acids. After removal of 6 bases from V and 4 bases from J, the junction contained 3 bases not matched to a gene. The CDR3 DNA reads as TGTGCCAGCAGGGGACAGGGGGCTGTCTATGGCTACACCTTC. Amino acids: CASRGQGAVYGYTF.

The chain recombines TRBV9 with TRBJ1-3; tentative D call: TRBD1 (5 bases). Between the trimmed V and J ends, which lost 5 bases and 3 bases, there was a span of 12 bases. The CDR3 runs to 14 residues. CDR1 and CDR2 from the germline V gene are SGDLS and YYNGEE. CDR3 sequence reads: CASSFDSFGNTIYF. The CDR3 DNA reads TGTGCCAGCAGTTTCGACAGTTTTGGAAACACCATATATTTT.

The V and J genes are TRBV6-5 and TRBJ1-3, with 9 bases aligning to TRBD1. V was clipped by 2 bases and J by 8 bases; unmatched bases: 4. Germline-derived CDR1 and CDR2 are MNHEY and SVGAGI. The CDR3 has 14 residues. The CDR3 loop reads CASSYRDREDTIYF. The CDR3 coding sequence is TGTGCCAGCAGTTACCGGGACAGGGAGGACACCATATATTTT.

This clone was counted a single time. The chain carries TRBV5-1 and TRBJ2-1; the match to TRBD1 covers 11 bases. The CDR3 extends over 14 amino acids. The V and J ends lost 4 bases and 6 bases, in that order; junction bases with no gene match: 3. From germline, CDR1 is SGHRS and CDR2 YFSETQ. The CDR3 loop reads CASSLGTGGNEQFF. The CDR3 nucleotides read TGCGCCAGCAGCCTAGGGACAGGGGGCAATGAGCAGTTCTTC. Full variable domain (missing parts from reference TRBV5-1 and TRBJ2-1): KAGVTQTPRYLIKTRGQQVTLSCSPISGHRSVSWYQQTPGQGLQFLFEYFSETQRNKGNFPGRFSGRQFSNSRSEMNVSTLELGDSALYLCASSLGTGGNEQFFGPGTRLTVL.